This TCR beta chain derives from a study of blood T cell repertoires in COVID-19. V lost 5 bases to trimming and J lost 2 bases, with 13 bases between them. The CDR3 loop spans 14 amino acids. Germline V gives CDR1 GTSNPN, CDR2 SVGIG (reference sequence). As handled by the study authors: Amplifying reference gene primers gave estimates of nucleated cell counts. Profiling relied on immunoSEQ multiplex PCR, and the TCRdb table lists in-frame clones only, not all of them. V and J calls and clone size are as listed in that table; D and trimming were resolved from the DNA. The table shows 300,000 to 450,000 clones, with more than 70% occurring only once. Cohort 3 recovered donors had two negative PCRs, clearance, or symptom resolution.

The sequencing input was PBMCs or T cells enriched from blood (not recorded which). This sequence joins TRBV30 and TRBJ1-3; D is perhaps TRBD1 (5 bases). The clonotype was recovered from a man aged 25-45 years who had recovered from COVID-19. The CDR3 is CAWGVAGTGNTIYF. The CDR3 DNA follows: TGTGCCTGGGGGGTTGCAGGGACTGGAAACACCATATATTTT.